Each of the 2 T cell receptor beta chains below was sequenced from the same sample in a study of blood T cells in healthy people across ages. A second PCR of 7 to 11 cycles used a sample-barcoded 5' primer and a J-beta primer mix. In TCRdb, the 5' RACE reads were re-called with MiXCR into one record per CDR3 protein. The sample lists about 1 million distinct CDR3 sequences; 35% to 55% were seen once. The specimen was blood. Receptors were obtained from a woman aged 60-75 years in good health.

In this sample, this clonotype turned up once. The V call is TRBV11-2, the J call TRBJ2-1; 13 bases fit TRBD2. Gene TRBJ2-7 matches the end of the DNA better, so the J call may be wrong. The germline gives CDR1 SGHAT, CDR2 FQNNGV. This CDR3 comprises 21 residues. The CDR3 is CASSSKKGLAGIPPTYNEQYF. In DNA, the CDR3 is TGTGCCAGCAGCTCCAAAAAGGGACTAGCGGGAATTCCCCCCACCTACAATGAGCAGTACTTC.

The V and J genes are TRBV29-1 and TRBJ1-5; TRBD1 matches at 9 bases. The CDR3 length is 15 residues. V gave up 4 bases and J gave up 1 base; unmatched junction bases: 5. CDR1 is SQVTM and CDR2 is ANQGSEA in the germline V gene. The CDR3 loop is CSVGEGQGSNQPQHF. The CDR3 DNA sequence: TGCAGCGTTGGGGAGGGACAGGGCAGCAATCAGCCCCAGCATTTT.